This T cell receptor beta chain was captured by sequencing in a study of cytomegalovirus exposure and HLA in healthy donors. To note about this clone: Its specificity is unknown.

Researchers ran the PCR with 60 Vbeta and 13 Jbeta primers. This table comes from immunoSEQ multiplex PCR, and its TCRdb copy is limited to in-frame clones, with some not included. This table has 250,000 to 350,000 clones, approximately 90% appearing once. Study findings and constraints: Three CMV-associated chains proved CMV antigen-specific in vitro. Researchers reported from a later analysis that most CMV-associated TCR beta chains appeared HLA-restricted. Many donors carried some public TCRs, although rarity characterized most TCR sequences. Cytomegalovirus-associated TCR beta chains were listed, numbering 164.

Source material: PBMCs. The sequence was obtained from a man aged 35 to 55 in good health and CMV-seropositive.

The CDR3 DNA follows: TGTGCCAGCAGCCCCACAGGGGCGGTCAATCAGCCCCAGCATTTT. This translates into CASSPTGAVNQPQHF. The chain recombines TRBV6-4 with TRBJ1-5; 7 bases align to TRBD1. This CDR3 contains 15 residues. J was trimmed by 3 bases and V by 6 bases; bases with no gene match: 8. Germline-derived CDR1 and CDR2 are MRHNA and SNTAGT.